The T cell receptor (beta chain) under discussion was sequenced for a study of T cell changes during pregnancy in multiple sclerosis. Only in-frame clones appear in the TCRdb table, and some are missing; sequencing was by immunoSEQ multiplex PCR. Of roughly 47,000 clones listed, around 89% were seen once; the top ten hold around 7.9%. This TCR derives from a female donor with multiple sclerosis, enrolled in a pregnancy study. The sequenced sample was CD8+ T cells from peripheral blood mononuclear cells, obtained in the second trimester of pregnancy.

The CDR3 nucleotides are TGTGCCAGCAGCTACTTGCAAGGGGAGGGTAACTATGGCTACACCTTC. This encodes CASSYLQGEGNYGYTF. This chain uses TRBV7-8 with TRBJ1-2, with a weak D call TRBD1 (5 bases). This CDR3 comprises 16 residues. CDR1 is SGHVS and CDR2 is FQNEAQ in the germline V gene. Trimming took 4 bases from V and 1 from J, leaving 16 bases between them.